The sequence of this T cell receptor beta chain was determined in a study of Ad26.COV2.S vaccination and SARS-CoV-2 variants. Overall study findings and caveats: Comparability of non-spike TCR breadth was observed across vaccine and placebo recipients. Once vaccination had occurred, spike-specific CD8+ and CD4+ T cell responses reportedly showed substantial breadth. Ad26.COV2.S recipients had broader spike-specific TCRs (P = 0.0014). In TCR breadth and depth analyses, total T cell responses may have been underestimated.

TCRdb's table, derived via immunoSEQ multiplex PCR, lists solely in-frame clones and lacks some. The table has 350,000 to 450,000 clones, roughly 94% seen once. A note on this clone: The target antigen is unknown.

The V gene lost 4 bases and the J gene lost 9 bases, with 20 bases spanning the gap. CDR3 size: 15 residues. CDR1 MNHEY and CDR2 SVGEGT come from the germline V gene. This sequence joins TRBV6-2 or TRBV6-3 and TRBJ2-3; perhaps TRBD1 as D (6 bases). The sequence derives from a human donor who had recovered from COVID-19. The specimen comprised peripheral blood, sampled after recovery from COVID-19. This chain's CDR3 is CASSSTGFGVGTQYF. The DNA of the CDR3 is TGTGCCAGCAGTTCTACAGGGTTTGGGGTAGGCACGCAGTATTTT.